This is a list of T cell receptor beta chains from one sample in a study of blood T cell repertoires in COVID-19. Libraries were prepared by immunoSEQ multiplex PCR; TCRdb keeps only in-frame clonotypes and omits some of them. The profile shows about 40,000 clones, 85% to 90% of them singletons. Specimen: peripheral blood. The source of these receptors is a man aged 45 to 65 in a cohort sampled during active COVID-19. The CDR3 runs from the conserved cysteine through the conserved F or W. D genes are given only for firm matches. The size of a clone is reported for some rows only, either as once, few or many, or as a class for expanded clones.

CDR3: CASSLGPGNQPQHF; DNA: TGTGCCAGCAGCTTAGGTCCAGGGAATCAGCCCCAGCATTTT; D: NA; V: TRBV11-2; size: once; J: TRBJ1-5
CDR3: CASSQNSAYSYNEQFF; DNA: TGTGCCAGCAGCCAAAATAGCGCGTACTCCTACAATGAGCAGTTCTTC; D: NA; V: TRBV27; size: NA; J: TRBJ2-1
CDR3: CASSLERGGYEQYF; DNA: TGTGCCAGCAGCTTGGAGAGAGGAGGCTACGAGCAGTACTTC; D: NA; V: TRBV5-4; size: NA; J: TRBJ2-7
CDR3: CASSWTGGDSPLHF; DNA: TGCGCCAGCAGCTGGACAGGGGGTGATTCACCCCTCCACTTT; D: TRBD1; V: TRBV5-1; size: NA; J: TRBJ1-6
CDR3: CASSPGTSLPEAQYF; DNA: TGTGCCAGCAGCCCCGGGACTAGCTTACCGGAGGCGCAGTATTTT; D: TRBD2; V: TRBV7-2; size: NA; J: TRBJ2-3
CDR3: CASSPSLPGELFF; DNA: TGTGCCAGCAGCCCCTCCCTACCCGGGGAGCTGTTTTTT; D: NA; V: TRBV13; size: NA; J: TRBJ2-2
CDR3: CASSYSKSSPLHF; DNA: TGTGCCAGCAGTTACTCGAAGAGTTCACCCCTCCACTTT; D: NA; V: TRBV6-5; size: few; J: TRBJ1-6
CDR3: CASSDTDRTSTDTQYF; DNA: TGTGCCAGCAGTGACACGGACAGGACTAGCACAGATACGCAGTATTTT; D: TRBD1; V: TRBV6-4; size: NA; J: TRBJ2-3
CDR3: CASSHGLVGVDTQYF; DNA: TGTGCCAGCAGCCATGGACTAGTGGGGGTAGATACGCAGTATTTT; D: TRBD2; V: TRBV14; size: once; J: TRBJ2-3
CDR3: CATLSGNTIYF; DNA: TGTGCCACCCTTTCCGGAAACACCATATATTTT; D: NA; V: TRBV28; size: NA; J: TRBJ1-3
CDR3: CASTPGGQGFDEQFF; DNA: TGTGCCAGCACGCCGGGAGGGCAAGGTTTCGATGAGCAGTTCTTC; D: TRBD2; V: TRBV2; size: few; J: TRBJ2-1
CDR3: CASSYTGWGEQFF; DNA: TGTGCCAGCAGCTACACAGGATGGGGTGAGCAGTTCTTC; D: NA; V: TRBV7-9; size: NA; J: TRBJ2-1
CDR3: CASSGGLASDTQYF; DNA: TGTGCCAGCAGCGGTGGACTAGCGTCAGATACGCAGTATTTT; D: TRBD2; V: TRBV7-3; size: NA; J: TRBJ2-3
CDR3: CASSLGRVNEQFF; DNA: TGTGCCAGCAGCTTAGGGAGGGTCAATGAGCAGTTCTTC; D: NA; V: TRBV13; size: few; J: TRBJ2-1
CDR3: CASSVTGYNEQFF; DNA: TGTGCCAGCAGCGTAACCGGCTACAATGAGCAGTTCTTC; D: NA; V: TRBV9; size: once; J: TRBJ2-1
CDR3: CASRLAGGREFF; DNA: TGTGCCAGCAGGCTAGCGGGGGGGCGGGAGTTCTTC; D: TRBD2; V: TRBV6-5; size: NA; J: TRBJ2-1
CDR3: CASSYRGYTEAFF; DNA: TGTGCCAGCAGTTACAGGGGTTATACTGAAGCTTTCTTT; D: NA; V: TRBV6-5; size: NA; J: TRBJ1-1
CDR3: CASSPLDRSQPQHF; DNA: TGTGCCAGCAGTCCACTCGACAGGTCCCAGCCCCAGCATTTT; D: NA; V: TRBV27; size: few; J: TRBJ1-5
CDR3: CASSRRAGTSGRGKETQYF; DNA: TGTGCCAGTAGTAGACGCGCCGGGACTAGCGGGAGGGGCAAAGAGACCCAGTACTTC; D: TRBD2; V: TRBV19; size: NA; J: TRBJ2-5
CDR3: CASSPFGAEAFF; DNA: TGTGCCAGTAGTCCCTTCGGGGCTGAAGCTTTCTTT; D: NA; V: TRBV19; size: once; J: TRBJ1-1
CDR3: CASSLEASGGAYEQFF; DNA: TGTGCCAGCAGCTTAGAGGCTAGCGGGGGGGCATATGAGCAGTTCTTC; D: TRBD2; V: TRBV7-2; size: NA; J: TRBJ2-1
CDR3: CASSSPSGIGTGELFF; DNA: TGTGCCAGCAGTTCACCAAGCGGGATTGGGACCGGGGAGCTGTTTTTT; D: TRBD2; V: TRBV7-9; size: NA; J: TRBJ2-2
CDR3: CASSQDPGTPNSPLHF; DNA: TGCGCCAGCAGCCAGGACCCCGGGACACCGAATTCACCCCTCCACTTT; D: NA; V: TRBV4-3; size: NA; J: TRBJ1-6
CDR3: CASSQTYGTGNTIYF; DNA: TGCGCCAGCAGCCAGACCTACGGGACTGGAAACACCATATATTTT; D: NA; V: TRBV4-1; size: few; J: TRBJ1-3
CDR3: CASRPILGAAGELFF; DNA: TGTGCCAGCAGACCCATTTTAGGGGCCGCCGGGGAGCTGTTTTTT; D: NA; V: TRBV5-6; size: NA; J: TRBJ2-2
CDR3: CASSLQSANTGELFF; DNA: TGTGCCAGCAGTTTACAGTCCGCGAACACCGGGGAGCTGTTTTTT; D: NA; V: TRBV27; size: NA; J: TRBJ2-2
CDR3: CASSARQGRRGDTQYF; DNA: TGTGCCAGCAGTGCCCGACAGGGGCGCCGAGGGGATACGCAGTATTTT; D: TRBD1; V: TRBV2; size: NA; J: TRBJ2-3
CDR3: CATSDRGNQPQHF; DNA: TGTGCCACCAGTGACAGGGGCAATCAGCCCCAGCATTTT; D: NA; V: TRBV24-1; size: NA; J: TRBJ1-5
CDR3: CASSYGRVGENEQFF; DNA: TGTGCCAGCAGTTACGGTAGGGTGGGAGAAAATGAGCAGTTCTTC; D: NA; V: TRBV6-6; size: once; J: TRBJ2-1
CDR3: CASSLVSSPNLAWETQYF; DNA: TGCGCCAGCAGCTTGGTGTCCAGCCCCAACCTAGCTTGGGAGACCCAGTACTTC; D: NA; V: TRBV5-1; size: few; J: TRBJ2-5
CDR3: CASSLAKEMGETQYF; DNA: TGTGCCAGCAGCTTGGCCAAGGAGATGGGAGAGACCCAGTACTTC; D: NA; V: TRBV5-6; size: NA; J: TRBJ2-5
CDR3: CASSVSSTGAGANVLTF; DNA: TGTGCCAGCAGCGTCAGTTCGACAGGTGCTGGGGCCAACGTCCTGACTTTC; D: NA; V: TRBV9; size: NA; J: TRBJ2-6
CDR3: CASSESSGGYYNEQFF; DNA: TGTGCCAGCAGTGAAAGTTCAGGGGGCTACTACAATGAGCAGTTCTTC; D: TRBD1; V: TRBV2; size: NA; J: TRBJ2-1
CDR3: CASSFDGDSHPLGYTF; DNA: TGTGCCAGCAGCTTCGATGGGGACAGCCACCCTCTCGGCTACACCTTC; D: TRBD1; V: TRBV7-8; size: NA; J: TRBJ1-2
CDR3: CSGTAQETQYF; DNA: TGCAGTGGGACAGCTCAAGAGACCCAGTACTTC; D: NA; V: TRBV20-1; size: NA; J: TRBJ2-5
CDR3: CASSLPAGRGEQFF; DNA: TGTGCCAGCAGTTTGCCAGCGGGGCGGGGTGAGCAGTTCTTC; D: TRBD2; V: TRBV27; size: NA; J: TRBJ2-1
CDR3: CASSTGQGRKYF; DNA: TGTGCCAGCAGCACTGGACAGGGGCGGAAGTACTTC; D: TRBD1; V: TRBV12-3/TRBV12-4; size: NA; J: TRBJ2-7
CDR3: CASSPGTQALEQYF; DNA: TGTGCCAGCTCACCAGGGACACAGGCTCTCGAGCAGTACTTC; D: NA; V: TRBV18; size: few; J: TRBJ2-7
CDR3: CSATRTSGKTGELFF; DNA: TGCAGCGCCACCAGGACTAGCGGGAAAACCGGGGAGCTGTTTTTT; D: TRBD2; V: TRBV29-1; size: NA; J: TRBJ2-2
CDR3: CASSKTAVGRGYTF; DNA: TGTGCCAGCAGCAAGACGGCCGTCGGGAGAGGCTACACCTTC; D: NA; V: TRBV2; size: NA; J: TRBJ1-2
CDR3: CASSTRTSGRDSTDTQYF; DNA: TGTGCCAGCAGTACCCGGACTAGCGGGAGGGACTCCACAGATACGCAGTATTTT; D: TRBD2; V: TRBV25-1; size: NA; J: TRBJ2-3
CDR3: CASSSHEGDETQYF; DNA: TGTGCCAGCAGCTCCCACGAGGGCGATGAGACCCAGTACTTC; D: NA; V: TRBV9; size: NA; J: TRBJ2-5
CDR3: CASSQDRGGRGLHEQYF; DNA: TGTGCCAGCAGCCAAGATAGAGGTGGCAGGGGGCTTCACGAGCAGTACTTC; D: TRBD1; V: TRBV3-1/TRBV3-2; size: NA; J: TRBJ2-7
CDR3: CASSSLGNTEAFF; DNA: TGTGCCAGCAGCTCCCTCGGGAACACTGAAGCTTTCTTT; D: NA; V: TRBV7-2; size: once; J: TRBJ1-1
CDR3: CASSLGQQGPGYGYTF; DNA: TGTGCCAGCAGCTTAGGACAACAGGGTCCTGGCTATGGCTACACCTTC; D: NA; V: TRBV7-9; size: NA; J: TRBJ1-2
CDR3: CASSTTSGQETQYF; DNA: TGTGCCAGCAGCACAACTAGCGGCCAAGAGACCCAGTACTTC; D: TRBD2; V: TRBV7-9; size: NA; J: TRBJ2-5
CDR3: CASSLGGAAKNIQYF; DNA: TGTGCCAGCTCACTTGGGGGGGCGGCCAAAAACATTCAGTACTTC; D: NA; V: TRBV18; size: NA; J: TRBJ2-4
CDR3: CAWSVRLNTEAFF; DNA: TGTGCCTGGAGTGTGAGGCTGAACACTGAAGCTTTCTTT; D: NA; V: TRBV30; size: NA; J: TRBJ1-1
CDR3: CASSKQLTSGNTIYF; DNA: TGTGCCAGCAGCAAACAGCTTACCTCTGGAAACACCATATATTTT; D: NA; V: TRBV11-2; size: NA; J: TRBJ1-3